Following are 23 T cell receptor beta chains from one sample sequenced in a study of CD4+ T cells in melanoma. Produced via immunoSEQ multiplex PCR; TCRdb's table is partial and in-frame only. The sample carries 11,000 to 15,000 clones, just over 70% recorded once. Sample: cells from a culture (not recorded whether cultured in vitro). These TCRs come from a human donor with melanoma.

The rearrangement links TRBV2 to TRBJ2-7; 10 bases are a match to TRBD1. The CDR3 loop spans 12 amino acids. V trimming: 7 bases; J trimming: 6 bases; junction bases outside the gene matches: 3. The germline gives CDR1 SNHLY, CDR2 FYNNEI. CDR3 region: CASTGQGVEQYF. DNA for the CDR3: TGTGCCAGCACCGGACAGGGGGTCGAGCAGTACTTC.

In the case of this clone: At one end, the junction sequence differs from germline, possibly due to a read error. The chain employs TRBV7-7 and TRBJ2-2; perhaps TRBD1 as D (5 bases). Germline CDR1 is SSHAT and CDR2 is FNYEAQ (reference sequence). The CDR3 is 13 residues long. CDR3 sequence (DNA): TGTGCTAGCAGCGTTGACAGTACCGGGGAGCTGTTTTTT. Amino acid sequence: CASSVDSTGELFF.

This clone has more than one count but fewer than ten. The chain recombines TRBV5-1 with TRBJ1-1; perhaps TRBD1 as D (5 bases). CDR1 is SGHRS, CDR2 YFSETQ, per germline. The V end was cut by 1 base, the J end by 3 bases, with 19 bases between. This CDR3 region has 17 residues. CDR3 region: CASSLSAFPDSYTEAFF. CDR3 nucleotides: TGCGCCAGCAGCTTGAGTGCGTTTCCCGACAGTTACACTGAAGCTTTCTTT.

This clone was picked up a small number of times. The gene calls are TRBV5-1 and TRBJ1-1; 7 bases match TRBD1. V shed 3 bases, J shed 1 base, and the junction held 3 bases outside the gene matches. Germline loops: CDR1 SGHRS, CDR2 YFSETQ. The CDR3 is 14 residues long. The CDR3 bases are TGCGCCAGCAGCTCTGCAGGGGGGAACACTGAAGCTTTCTTT. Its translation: CASSSAGGNTEAFF.

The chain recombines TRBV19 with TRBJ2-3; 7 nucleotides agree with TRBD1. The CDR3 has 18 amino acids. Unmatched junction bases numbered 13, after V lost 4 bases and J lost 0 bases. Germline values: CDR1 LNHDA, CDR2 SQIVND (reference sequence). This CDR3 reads CASSKRTGGEYSTDTQYF. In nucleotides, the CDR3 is TGTGCCAGTAGTAAACGGACAGGTGGGGAATACAGCACAGATACGCAGTATTTT.

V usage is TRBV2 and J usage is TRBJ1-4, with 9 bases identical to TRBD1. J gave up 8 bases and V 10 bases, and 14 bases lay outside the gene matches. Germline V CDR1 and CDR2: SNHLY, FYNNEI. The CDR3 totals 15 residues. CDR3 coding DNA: TGTGCCACCCGGGACAGGGCCTTCTTCGGGGAAAAACTGTTTTTT. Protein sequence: CATRDRAFFGEKLFF. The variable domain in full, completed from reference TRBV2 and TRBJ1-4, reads EPEVTQTPSHQVTQMGQEVILRCVPISNHLYFYWYRQILGQKVEFLVSFYNNEISEKSEIFDDQFSVERPDGSNFTLKIRSTKLEDSAMYFCATRDRAFFGEKLFFGSGTQLSVL.

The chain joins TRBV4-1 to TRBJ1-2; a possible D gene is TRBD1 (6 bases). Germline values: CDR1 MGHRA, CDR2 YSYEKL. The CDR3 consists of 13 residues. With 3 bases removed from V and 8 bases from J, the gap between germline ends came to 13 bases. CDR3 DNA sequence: TGCGCCAGCAGCCAGATATACAGGGAAGGCTACACCTTC. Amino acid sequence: CASSQIYREGYTF.

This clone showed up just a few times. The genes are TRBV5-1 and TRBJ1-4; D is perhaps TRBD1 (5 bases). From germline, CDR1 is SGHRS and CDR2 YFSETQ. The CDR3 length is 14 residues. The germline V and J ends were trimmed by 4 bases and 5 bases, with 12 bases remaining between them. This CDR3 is CASSPSGSNEKLFF. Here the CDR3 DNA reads TGCGCCAGCAGCCCCTCAGGGAGCAATGAAAAACTGTTTTTT.

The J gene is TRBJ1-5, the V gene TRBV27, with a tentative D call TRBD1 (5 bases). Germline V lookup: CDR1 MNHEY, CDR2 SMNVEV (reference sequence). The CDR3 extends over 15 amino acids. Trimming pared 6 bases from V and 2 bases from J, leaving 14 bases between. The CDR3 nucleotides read TGTGCCAGCAGCAAGGGGAGCTCGGGCAATCAGCCCCAGCATTTT. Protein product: CASSKGSSGNQPQHF.

CDR3 bases: TGTGCCAGCAGCCCTAGGGTCGCCAACGTCCTGACTTTC. Protein product: CASSPRVANVLTF. V and J are TRBV5-8 and TRBJ2-6; D is unresolved. There are 13 residues in the CDR3. Germline V CDR1 and CDR2: SGHTS, YDEGEE. Trimming shortened V by 4 bases and J by 7 bases, and 9 bases separated the two germline ends. Full variable domain (rest looked up from reference TRBV5-8 and TRBJ2-6): EAGVTQSPTHLIKTRGQQATLRCSPISGHTSVYWYQQALGLGLQFLLWYDEGEERNRGNFPPRFSGRQFPNYSSELNVNALELEDSALYLCASSPRVANVLTFGAGSRLTVL.

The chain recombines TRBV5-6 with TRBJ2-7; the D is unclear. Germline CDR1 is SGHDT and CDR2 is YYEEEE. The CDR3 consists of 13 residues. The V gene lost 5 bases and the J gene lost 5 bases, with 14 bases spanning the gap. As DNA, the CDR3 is TGTGCCAGCAGGGGCTTTTTTGGCAACGAGCAGTACTTC. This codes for CASRGFFGNEQYF.

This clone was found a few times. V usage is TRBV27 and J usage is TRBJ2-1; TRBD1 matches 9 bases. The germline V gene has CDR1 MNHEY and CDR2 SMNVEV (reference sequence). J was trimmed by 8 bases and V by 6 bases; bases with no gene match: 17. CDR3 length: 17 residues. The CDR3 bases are TGTGCCAGCAGGATTAGAAGCGGGACAGGGACGTTTTATGAGCAGTTCTTC. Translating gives CASRIRSGTGTFYEQFF.

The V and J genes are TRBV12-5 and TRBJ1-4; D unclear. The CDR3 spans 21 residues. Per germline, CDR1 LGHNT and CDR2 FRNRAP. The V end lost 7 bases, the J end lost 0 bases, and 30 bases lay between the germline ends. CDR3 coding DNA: TGTGCTAGTGCTGGCAGGCAAAAGGACTCCACTCTCCAGGCAACTAATGAAAAACTGTTTTTT. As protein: CASAGRQKDSTLQATNEKLFF.

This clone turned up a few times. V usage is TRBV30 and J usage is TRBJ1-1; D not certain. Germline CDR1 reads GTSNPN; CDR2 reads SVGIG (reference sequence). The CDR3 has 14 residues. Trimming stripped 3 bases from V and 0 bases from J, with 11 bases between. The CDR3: CAWSRLSMNTEAFF. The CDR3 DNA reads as TGTGCCTGGAGCCGACTTAGCATGAACACTGAAGCTTTCTTT.

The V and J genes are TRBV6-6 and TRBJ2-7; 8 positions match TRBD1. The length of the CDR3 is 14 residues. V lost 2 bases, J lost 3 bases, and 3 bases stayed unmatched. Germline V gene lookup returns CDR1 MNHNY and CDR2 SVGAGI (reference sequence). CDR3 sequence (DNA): TGTGCCAGCAGTTACGGCAGGGGGCTCTACGAGCAGTACTTC. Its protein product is CASSYGRGLYEQYF.

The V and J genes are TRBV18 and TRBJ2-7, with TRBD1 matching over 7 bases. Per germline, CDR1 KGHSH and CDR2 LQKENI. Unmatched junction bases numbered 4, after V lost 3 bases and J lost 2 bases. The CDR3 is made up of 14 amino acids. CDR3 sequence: CASSPRQGTYEQYF. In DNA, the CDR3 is TGTGCCAGCTCACCCCGACAGGGTACCTACGAGCAGTACTTC.

Written as DNA, the CDR3 is TGTGCCAGCAGCCCGAGACAGAGCTACATGAACACTGAAGCTTTCTTT. This sequence encodes CASSPRQSYMNTEAFF. The chain carries TRBV11-2 and TRBJ1-1, with D maybe TRBD1 (5 bases). Germline-derived CDR1 and CDR2 are SGHAT and FQNNGV. V was shortened by 5 bases and J by 0 bases, with 16 bases between the two germline ends. The CDR3 is made up of 16 amino acids. The whole variable domain, filled in from reference TRBV11-2 and TRBJ1-1, reads EAGVAQSPRYKIIEKRQSVAFWCNPISGHATLYWYQQILGQGPKLLIQFQNNGVVDDSQLPKDRFSAERLKGVDSTLKIQPAKLEDSAVYLCASSPRQSYMNTEAFFGQGTRLTVV.

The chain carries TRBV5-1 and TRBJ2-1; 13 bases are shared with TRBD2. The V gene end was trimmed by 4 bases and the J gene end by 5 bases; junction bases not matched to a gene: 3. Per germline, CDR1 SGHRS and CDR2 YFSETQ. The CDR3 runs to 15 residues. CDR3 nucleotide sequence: TGCGCCAGCAGCCGTGGGACTAGCGGGGACAATGAGCAGTTCTTC. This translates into CASSRGTSGDNEQFF.

The CDR3, as DNA: TGTGCCAGCAGCCAGGGGGGGAACAGGGTCCATGAGCAGTTCTTC. The encoded protein is CASSQGGNRVHEQFF. V usage is TRBV14 and J usage is TRBJ2-1; perhaps TRBD2 as D (7 bases). Germline V gene data show CDR1 as SGHDN and CDR2 as FVKESK. V lost 3 bases and J lost 8, with 17 bases in between. This CDR3 spans 15 amino acids.

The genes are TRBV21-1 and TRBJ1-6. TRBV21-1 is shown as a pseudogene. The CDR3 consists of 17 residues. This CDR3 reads CASSKGRRDRDNSPLHF. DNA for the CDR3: TGTGCCAGCAGCAAAGGGAGGAGGGACCGGGATAATTCACCCCTCCACTTT.

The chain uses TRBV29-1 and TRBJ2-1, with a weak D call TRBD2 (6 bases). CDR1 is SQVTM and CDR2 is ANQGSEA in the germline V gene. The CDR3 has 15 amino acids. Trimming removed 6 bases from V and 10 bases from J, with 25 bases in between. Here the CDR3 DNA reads TGCAGCGTCGCGCCTGAGGCTGGGTTTCGGGGGGAGCAGTTCTTC. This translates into CSVAPEAGFRGEQFF.

CDR3 sequence: CASSQGYYGYTF. The CDR3 DNA reads as TGTGCCAGCAGCCAGGGATACTATGGCTACACCTTC. V gene TRBV14 combines with J gene TRBJ1-2; D not resolved. V was cut by 3 bases and J by 3 bases, with 5 bases left in between. Germline loops: CDR1 SGHDN, CDR2 FVKESK. This CDR3 is built from 12 residues. Looking up the rest from reference TRBV14 and TRBJ1-2 gives the full variable domain: EAGVTQFPSHSVIEKGQTVTLRCDPISGHDNLYWYRRVMGKEIKFLLHFVKESKQDESGMPNNRFLAERTGGTYSTLKVQPAELEDSGVYFCASSQGYYGYTFGSGTRLTVV.

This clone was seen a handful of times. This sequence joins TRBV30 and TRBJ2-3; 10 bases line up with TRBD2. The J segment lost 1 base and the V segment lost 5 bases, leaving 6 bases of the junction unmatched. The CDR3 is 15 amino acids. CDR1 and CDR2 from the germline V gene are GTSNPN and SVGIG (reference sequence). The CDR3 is CAWDHGTSGTDTQYF. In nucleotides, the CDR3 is TGTGCCTGGGACCACGGGACTAGCGGCACAGATACGCAGTATTTT.